A selection of T cell receptor beta chains follows, all from one sample in a study of control samples from healthy donors and cancer patients. The protocol was immunoSEQ multiplex PCR, while the TCRdb copy is restricted to in-frame clones and leaves out a portion. There are under 450,000 clones in the sample; around nine tenths occur only once, and around 6.4% lies in the top ten. The sequencing sample was made of PBMCs. The receptors originated from a man in his forties or fifties with head and neck cancer. Each CDR3 is given with its conserved first and last residue. D genes are given only for firm matches. Where a row states a size, it is once, few, many or the class of an expanded clone; other rows omit it.

j_gene | d_gene | v_gene | abundance | CDR3aa | CDR3nt
TRBJ2-3 | . | TRBV19 | . | CASSPGTGEVTDTQYF | TGTGCCAGTAGCCCCGGCACGGGAGAAGTGACAGATACGCAGTATTTT
TRBJ1-2 | TRBD1 | TRBV5-8 | . | CASPMTGANYGYTF | TGTGCCAGCCCTATGACAGGGGCGAACTATGGCTACACCTTC
TRBJ2-2 | . | TRBV5-1 | . | CASRYGGNTGELFF | TGCGCCAGCAGATACGGGGGAAACACCGGGGAGCTGTTTTTT
TRBJ1-1 | . | TRBV27 | . | CASSPGSLWAEAFF | TGTGCCAGCAGTCCCGGTTCCCTTTGGGCTGAAGCTTTCTTT
TRBJ1-1 | . | TRBV25-1 | . | CASSVRGGGGGTEAFF | TGTGCCAGCAGTGTAAGGGGGGGCGGAGGTGGAACTGAAGCTTTCTTT
TRBJ1-1 | . | TRBV7-8 | . | CASSLVRWAEAFF | TGTGCCAGCAGCTTAGTGAGATGGGCTGAAGCTTTCTTT
TRBJ1-1 | . | TRBV27 | . | CASRIEGQVRTEAFF | TGTGCCAGCAGAATCGAGGGGCAGGTCCGCACTGAAGCTTTCTTT
TRBJ2-1 | TRBD2 | TRBV6-5 | . | CASSYEGSGGVNEQFF | TGTGCCAGCAGTTACGAGGGATCGGGAGGGGTGAATGAGCAGTTCTTC
TRBJ1-4 | . | TRBV27 | . | CASSSQPLNEKLFF | TGTGCCAGCAGTTCGCAGCCCCTTAATGAAAAACTGTTTTTT
TRBJ1-6 | TRBD1 | TRBV28 | . | CATKLRDRQNSPLHF | TGTGCCACCAAGCTCCGGGACAGGCAAAATTCACCCCTCCACTTT
TRBJ1-2 | . | TRBV28 | . | CASVGTKGYGYTF | TGTGCCAGTGTGGGGACCAAGGGGTATGGCTACACCTTC
TRBJ1-1 | . | TRBV6-2/TRBV6-3 | . | CASSYPWRTEAFF | TGTGCCAGCAGTTACCCCTGGAGGACTGAAGCTTTCTTT
TRBJ1-6 | . | TRBV6-4 | . | CASSDSAGVNSPLHF | TGTGCCAGCAGTGACTCTGCAGGGGTCAATTCACCCCTCCACTTT
TRBJ2-3 | . | TRBV30 | . | CAWSSPDRMLSTDTQYF | TGTGCCTGGAGCAGCCCAGACAGGATGCTTAGCACAGATACGCAGTATTTT
TRBJ2-3 | . | TRBV3-1/TRBV3-2 | . | CASSQTRDTDGSIPALMDTQYF | TGTGCCAGCAGCCAAACCCGTGACACGGATGGATCTATCCCGGCGTTGATGGATACGCAGTATTTT
TRBJ1-5 | TRBD1 | TRBV28 | . | CASSPRTGEKPQHF | TGTGCCAGCAGTCCTCGGACAGGGGAGAAGCCCCAGCATTTT
TRBJ2-1 | . | TRBV30 | . | CAWNPGGFEFF | TGTGCCTGGAACCCCGGGGGTTTTGAGTTCTTC
TRBJ2-2 | TRBD2 | TRBV28 | . | CASRWLADAPGELFF | TGTGCCAGCAGATGGCTAGCGGACGCCCCCGGGGAGCTGTTTTTT
TRBJ1-2 | . | TRBV3-1/TRBV3-2 | . | CASSQELAAGRGYTF | TGTGCCAGCAGCCAAGAACTTGCGGCGGGGAGAGGCTACACCTTC
TRBJ1-3 | . | TRBV11-3 | once | CASSLDSANGNTIYF | TGTGCCAGCAGCTTAGACTCAGCTAACGGAAACACCATATATTTT
TRBJ1-1 | . | TRBV4-3 | . | CASSRGGATEAFF | TGCGCCAGCAGCCGAGGGGGTGCCACTGAAGCTTTCTTT
TRBJ2-2 | . | TRBV7-8 | . | CASSLGGGFNTGELFF | TGTGCCAGCAGCTTAGGAGGGGGGTTTAACACCGGGGAGCTGTTTTTT
TRBJ2-7 | . | TRBV5-1 | . | CASNDDGYEQYF | TGCGCCAGCAACGATGACGGGTACGAGCAGTACTTC
TRBJ1-1 | TRBD1 | TRBV6-5 | few | CASSWGQGEGNTEAFF | TGTGCCAGCAGTTGGGGACAGGGAGAGGGTAACACTGAAGCTTTCTTT
TRBJ2-5 | TRBD1 | TRBV5-1 | . | CASTSTWDRETQYF | TGCGCCAGCACCTCAACCTGGGACAGGGAGACCCAGTACTTC
TRBJ1-2 | . | TRBV28 | . | CASSRVGTYGYTF | TGTGCCAGCAGTCGAGTCGGTACCTATGGCTACACCTTC